This paragraph reports one TCR beta chain. Its target is unknown. This entry is derived from a study of OX40 agonist ivuxolimab in advanced cancers. Study-wide background: Dose-escalation patients were diagnosed with hepatocellular carcinoma, melanoma, renal cell cancer or head and neck cancer. Regarding the study as a whole: Low normalized T-cell clonal expansion was additionally recorded for some nonresponders.

Clones were read by immunoSEQ multiplex PCR, and TCRdb kept only the in-frame ones, dropping some. The sample contains around 39,000 clones, 78% of which appear only once. The receptor comes from an adult with an advanced solid tumor such as melanoma, head and neck, liver or kidney cancer. The source was CD4+ or CD8+ T cells sorted from blood, collected in a trial of the OX40 agonist ivuxolimab.

The CDR3 sequence is CASSERHLNTEAFF. The CDR3 DNA reads as TGTGCCAGCAGTGAACGCCACTTGAACACTGAAGCTTTCTTT. This rearrangement joins TRBV2 to TRBJ1-1; D is unresolved. The CDR3 has 14 residues. Germline V gene lookup returns CDR1 SNHLY and CDR2 FYNNEI. Trimming shortened V by 2 bases and J by 0 bases, and 7 bases separated the two germline ends.